The 26 T cell receptor beta chains below were found in one sample sequenced in a study of T cells after yellow fever vaccination. From the 5' RACE reads, TCRdb called clonotypes with MiXCR, one entry per CDR3 protein. The data hold 510,000 or so distinct CDR3 sequences, with 19% observed a single time. This sample comprised PBMCs, obtained 15 days after the yellow fever booster vaccination. These receptors all come from a man younger than 45 who received the YFV17D yellow fever vaccine.

This clonotype was observed a few times. This chain links TRBV6-2 or TRBV6-3 with TRBJ2-1, with unresolved D. CDR3 length: 15 amino acids. CDR1 and CDR2 from the germline V gene are MNHEY and SVGEGT. V lost 5 bases and J 5 bases, leaving 16 bases between the germline ends. The CDR3 here is CASSSGPSRHNEQFF. The DNA for the CDR3 is TGTGCCAGCAGTAGTGGACCCTCCCGACACAATGAGCAGTTCTTC.

This clonotype came up a few times. The chain has TRBV7-2 and TRBJ2-2; D is ambiguous. V lost 1 base, J lost 4 bases, and 10 bases lay in between. The germline V gene encodes CDR1 SGHTA and CDR2 FQGNSA. The CDR3 runs to 15 residues. Written as DNA, the CDR3 is TGTGCCAGCAGCTTAGGGGCCCCGGGCACCGGGGAGCTGTTTTTT. This translates into CASSLGAPGTGELFF.

This chain links TRBV25-1 with TRBJ2-7; D is perhaps TRBD1 or TRBD2 (5 bases each). The CDR3 extends over 17 amino acids. CDR1 and CDR2 from the germline V gene are MGHDK and SYGVNS. The ends were cut back, 1 base at V and 1 base at J, with 17 bases in the middle. The DNA for the CDR3 is TGTGCCAGCAGTGAATTGAGAGGGGTTAAGGGATCCTACGAGCAGTACTTC. The encoded protein is CASSELRGVKGSYEQYF.

This clonotype was seen a few times. A junction boundary mismatches the germline segment, possibly from a read error. The chain carries TRBV4-3 and TRBJ1-1; D may be TRBD1 (6 bases). The CDR3 contains 14 residues. Germline values: CDR1 LGHNA, CDR2 YSLEER. CDR3 in amino acids: CASGPPDSNNEAFF. The DNA for the CDR3 is TGCGCCAGCGGACCCCCGGACAGTAACAATGAAGCTTTCTTT.

J is TRBJ2-2 and V is TRBV7-3, with TRBD2 identical over 10 bases. V shed 6 bases and J 5 bases; nucleotides not matched to a gene: 9. The CDR3 is 16 residues long. In germline, CDR1 is SGHTA, CDR2 FQGTGA. CDR3 residues: CASRRSSGSGTGELFF. Written as DNA, the CDR3 is TGTGCCAGCAGACGGTCTAGCGGGAGTGGAACCGGGGAGCTGTTTTTT. Supplemented by reference TRBV7-3 and TRBJ2-2, the full variable domain reads GAGVSQTPSNKVTEKGKYVELRCDPISGHTALYWYRQSLGQGPEFLIYFQGTGAADDSGLPNDRFFAVRPEGSVSTLKIQRTERGDSAVYLCASRRSSGSGTGELFFGEGSRLTVL.

Only a few counts were recorded for this clonotype. The chain couples TRBV7-2 to TRBJ1-3, with a possible D match to TRBD1 (5 bases). Germline V lookup: CDR1 SGHTA, CDR2 FQGNSA. This CDR3 has 17 amino acids. The germline V and J ends were trimmed by 0 bases and 4 bases, with 16 bases remaining between them. The CDR3 DNA reads TGTGCCAGCAGCTTAGCCTACTCCCAGGGTCCCGGAAACACCATATATTTT. Translating gives CASSLAYSQGPGNTIYF.

The rearrangement joins TRBV7-3 to TRBJ2-5, with TRBD2 identical over 12 bases. The CDR3 extends over 15 amino acids. Germline V gene lookup returns CDR1 SGHTA and CDR2 FQGTGA. Trimming removed 4 bases from V and 4 bases from J; junction bases left unmatched: 4. CDR3 protein: CASSSRGLAGETQYF. CDR3 nucleotides: TGTGCCAGCAGCTCTAGGGGACTAGCGGGAGAGACCCAGTACTTC.

In this sample, this clonotype turned up a few times. V and J are TRBV12-3 or TRBV12-4 and TRBJ2-5; possibly TRBD1 for D (8 bases). The CDR3 has 16 amino acids. V lost 6 bases and J 5 bases, leaving 22 bases between the germline ends. The CDR3 loop reads CASRDSRGQGGETQYF. In nucleotides, the CDR3 is TGTGCCAGCAGAGACAGCAGGGGGCAGGGGGGGGAGACCCAGTACTTC.

This rearrangement joins TRBV2 to TRBJ2-3, with D maybe TRBD2 (5 bases). Per the germline V gene, CDR1 is SNHLY and CDR2 is FYNNEI. This CDR3 contains 14 residues. V lost 7 bases to trimming and J lost 0 bases, with 11 bases between them. This CDR3 is CASNKAASTDTQYF. The CDR3 nucleotides are TGTGCCAGCAACAAAGCGGCTAGCACAGATACGCAGTATTTT.

The V and J genes are TRBV20-1 and TRBJ2-1; no firm D call. The CDR3 spans 15 residues. V gave up 3 bases and J gave up 0 bases, with 12 bases separating them. Germline-derived CDR1 and CDR2 are DFQATT and SNEGSKA (reference sequence). DNA for the CDR3: TGCAGTGCTAGGGAGAGGATCAGCTCCTACAATGAGCAGTTCTTC. The encoded protein is CSARERISSYNEQFF.

This sequence joins TRBV20-1 and TRBJ2-7; tentatively, D is TRBD2 (6 bases). In germline, CDR1 is DFQATT, CDR2 SNEGSKA (reference sequence). This CDR3 comprises 13 residues. V lost 3 bases, J lost 5 bases, and 14 bases lay in between. CDR3 sequence reads: CSARGTRAHEQYF. For the CDR3, the DNA is TGCAGTGCTAGGGGGACTCGTGCCCACGAGCAGTACTTC.

This chain links TRBV7-9 with TRBJ2-5; D may be TRBD2 (6 bases). The CDR3 is made up of 14 amino acids. V gave up 2 bases and J gave up 4 bases, with 11 bases separating them. Germline CDR1 SEHNR, CDR2 FQNEAQ (reference sequence). The CDR3 nucleotides read TGTGCCAGCAGCTTATCCCTGGGAGGAGAGACCCAGTACTTC. Its translation: CASSLSLGGETQYF.

The chain is built from TRBV9 and TRBJ2-2, with D tentatively TRBD1 or TRBD2 (5 bases each). Per the germline V gene, CDR1 is SGDLS and CDR2 is YYNGEE. This CDR3 spans 17 amino acids. Trimming cost V 3 bases and J 3 bases, with 18 bases left between them. As DNA, the CDR3 is TGTGCCAGCAGCGCCTACACAGGACCGCGGGACACCGGGGAGCTGTTTTTT. The encoded protein is CASSAYTGPRDTGELFF.

The chain couples TRBV6-2 or TRBV6-3 to TRBJ2-1; 13 positions agree with TRBD2. With 0 bases clipped from V and 2 bases from J, the junction kept 7 bases outside the gene matches. CDR3 length: 19 amino acids. The germline V gene has CDR1 MNHEY and CDR2 SVGEGT. The CDR3 sequence: CASSYSTSGRAVTYNEQFF. The CDR3 nucleotides are TGTGCCAGCAGTTACTCAACTAGCGGGAGGGCCGTGACCTACAATGAGCAGTTCTTC.

This clonotype was recorded a few times. The gene calls are TRBV11-2 and TRBJ2-2, with TRBD2 matching 12 bases. CDR1 and CDR2 from the germline V gene are SGHAT and FQNNGV. Trimming took 2 bases from V and 5 from J; bases not matched to a gene: 12. This CDR3 is built from 19 residues. The CDR3 nucleotides are TGTGCCAGCAGCTTAAAACTTAGGACTAGCGGGGCGGGAACCGGGGAGCTGTTTTTT. Amino acids: CASSLKLRTSGAGTGELFF.

CDR3 loop: CASSLQGTSGVRGIQYF. CDR3 sequence (DNA): TGTGCCAGCAGTCTACAGGGGACTAGCGGGGTACGGGGCATTCAGTACTTC. This chain links TRBV12-3 or TRBV12-4 with TRBJ2-4, with TRBD2 matching over 13 bases. With V trimmed by 5 bases and J by 9 bases, 13 bases remained unmatched. This CDR3 is built from 17 residues.

This clonotype was observed a handful of times. J is TRBJ2-1 and V is TRBV10-1, with D perhaps matching TRBD1 or TRBD2 (5 bases each). This CDR3 is 15 amino acids long. Germline V gene lookup returns CDR1 WNHNN and CDR2 SYGVQD (reference sequence). Trimming took 5 bases from V and 0 from J, leaving 11 bases between them. CDR3 nucleotides: TGCGCCAGCAGTAGGGGCAGCGGCTCCTACAATGAGCAGTTCTTC. Residues: CASSRGSGSYNEQFF.

The chain employs TRBV7-3 and TRBJ2-5; tentatively, D is TRBD1 or TRBD2 (7 bases each). This CDR3 has 16 residues. V gave up 6 bases and J gave up 4 bases, with 21 bases separating them. The germline gives CDR1 SGHTA, CDR2 FQGTGA. This chain's CDR3 is CASSPGGGPLGETQYF. The CDR3 nucleotides are TGTGCCAGCAGTCCAGGGGGGGGCCCACTAGGAGAGACCCAGTACTTC.

This chain joins TRBV20-1 and TRBJ2-7, with 12 bases matching TRBD1. The germline V gene encodes CDR1 DFQATT and CDR2 SNEGSKA (reference sequence). The CDR3 has 15 residues. With 6 bases clipped from V and 4 bases from J, the junction kept 10 bases outside the gene matches. This CDR3 is CSADGTGGRTYEQYF. Here the CDR3 DNA reads TGCAGTGCGGACGGGACAGGGGGCAGGACTTACGAGCAGTACTTC.

The chain uses TRBV20-1 and TRBJ2-1; a possible D gene is TRBD2 (6 bases). V was cut by 0 bases and J by 0 bases, with 12 bases left in between. This CDR3 spans 16 amino acids. CDR1 DFQATT and CDR2 SNEGSKA come from the germline V gene (reference sequence). The CDR3 reads CSARDGATSSYNEQFF. The CDR3 DNA is TGCAGTGCTAGAGATGGCGCGACTAGCTCCTACAATGAGCAGTTCTTC.

This clonotype was seen more than once but under ten times. The genes are TRBV12-3 or TRBV12-4 and TRBJ2-7, with 9 bases identical to TRBD2. After removal of 8 bases from V and 3 bases from J, the junction contained 5 bases not matched to a gene. CDR3 length: 13 amino acids. The CDR3 spells CASGMREGYEQYF. CDR3 DNA: TGTGCCAGCGGGATGCGGGAGGGCTACGAGCAGTACTTC.

The chain has TRBV12-3 or TRBV12-4 and TRBJ1-6; D may be TRBD1 (6 bases). V was trimmed by 3 bases and J by 10 bases, leaving 13 bases between them. The CDR3 has 14 amino acids. CDR3 in DNA: TGTGCCAGCAGTTTTGGGGGGCGCGGATCACCCCTCCACTTT. Protein product: CASSFGGRGSPLHF.

This clonotype was counted only a few times. This chain uses TRBV11-2 with TRBJ1-4; D ambiguous. The CDR3 extends over 14 amino acids. The V end lost 1 base, the J end lost 8 bases, and 11 bases lay between the germline ends. Germline loops: CDR1 SGHAT, CDR2 FQNNGV. The CDR3 nucleotides read TGTGCCAGCAGCTTAGGGGGTGAGCAGGAAAAACTGTTTTTT. Translation gives CASSLGGEQEKLFF. Combining the CDR3 with reference TRBV11-2 and TRBJ1-4 gives the whole variable domain EAGVAQSPRYKIIEKRQSVAFWCNPISGHATLYWYQQILGQGPKLLIQFQNNGVVDDSQLPKDRFSAERLKGVDSTLKIQPAKLEDSAVYLCASSLGGEQEKLFFGSGTQLSVL.

The chain is built from TRBV20-1 and TRBJ2-3, with no clear D. Germline CDR1 is DFQATT and CDR2 is SNEGSKA (reference sequence). The CDR3 has 14 residues. The ends were cut back, 0 bases at V and 6 bases at J, with 13 bases in the middle. The CDR3 DNA reads as TGCAGTGCTAGAGATCTGCGACTGGCGGATACGCAGTATTTT. It specifies CSARDLRLADTQYF.

The chain employs TRBV5-1 and TRBJ2-3; 10 nucleotides match TRBD2. The CDR3 is 16 amino acids. Trimming at V came to 4 bases and at J to 2 bases, leaving 7 bases not matched to a gene. Germline CDR1 is SGHRS and CDR2 is YFSETQ. DNA for the CDR3: TGCGCCAGCAGCCCCGGACTAGCGGAGCTCACAGATACGCAGTATTTT. It yields the protein CASSPGLAELTDTQYF.

This clonotype appeared a few times. The J gene is TRBJ2-7, the V gene TRBV6-5; 7 bases are shared with TRBD2. This CDR3 has 15 amino acids. V shed 0 bases and J 2 bases; nucleotides not matched to a gene: 4. CDR1 is MNHEY, CDR2 SVGAGI, per germline. The CDR3 bases are TGTGCCAGCAGTTACTCAGCCAGCGGGACCTACGAGCAGTACTTC. Amino acid sequence: CASSYSASGTYEQYF.